The 24 T cell receptor beta chains in this list originate from one sample, sequenced in a study of blood T cell repertoires in COVID-19. TCRdb keeps only in-frame clones here, not all; method: immunoSEQ multiplex PCR. The top ten clones hold roughly 6.7% of a sample with more than 150,000 clones, around 90% of them seen once. Sequenced sample: peripheral blood. All receptors come from a man aged 40-49 years with acute or convalescent COVID-19.

The rearrangement joins TRBV19 to TRBJ1-1, with D uncertain. The CDR3 contains 16 residues. CDR1 is LNHDA, CDR2 SQIVND, per germline (reference sequence). V lost 0 bases, J lost 7 bases, and 18 bases lay in between. The CDR3 coding sequence is TGTGCCAGTAGTATAGACTTTAAGGATTCGAGCGGTGAAGCTTTCTTT. It codes for CASSIDFKDSSGEAFF.

Regarding this clone: This specimen includes other DNA sequences encoding the same CDR3. This chain connects TRBV7-2 to TRBJ1-1; D remains ambiguous. The germline V gene has CDR1 SGHTA and CDR2 FQGNSA. CDR3 size: 11 residues. V was cut by 4 bases and J by 3 bases, with 3 bases left in between. The CDR3 reads CASSSYTEAFF. Here the CDR3 DNA reads TGTGCCAGCAGCTCTTACACTGAAGCTTTCTTT.

This chain links TRBV2 with TRBJ1-6, with D possibly TRBD1 on 5 matching bases. The CDR3 contains 15 residues. The germline V gene has CDR1 SNHLY and CDR2 FYNNEI. The V end lost 2 bases, the J end lost 6 bases, and 11 bases lay between the germline ends. CDR3 DNA sequence: TGTGCCAGCAGTGAAAGGGGATTTTCTAATTCACCCCTCCACTTT. Protein product: CASSERGFSNSPLHF. Full variable domain (remainder filled in from reference TRBV2 and TRBJ1-6): EPEVTQTPSHQVTQMGQEVILRCVPISNHLYFYWYRQILGQKVEFLVSFYNNEISEKSEIFDDQFSVERPDGSNFTLKIRSTKLEDSAMYFCASSERGFSNSPLHFGNGTRLTVT.

In this sample, this clone turned up a few times. The J gene is TRBJ1-4, the V gene TRBV19; D is unresolved. This CDR3 spans 17 amino acids. Deletions cut 4 bases from V and 11 bases from J, with 26 bases between. Germline values: CDR1 LNHDA, CDR2 SQIVND (reference sequence). The CDR3 region is CASSTRSPVRDYRKLFF. CDR3 bases: TGTGCCAGTAGTACCCGTTCCCCGGTCAGAGACTATAGGAAACTGTTTTTT.

J is TRBJ2-1 and V is TRBV19; no firm D call. This CDR3 is built from 14 residues. Germline CDR1 and CDR2: LNHDA and SQIVND (reference sequence). V lost 1 base, J lost 3 bases, and 7 bases lay in between. The CDR3 reads CASSIGLVYNEQFF. CDR3 DNA sequence: TGTGCCAGTAGTATAGGTCTAGTCTACAATGAGCAGTTCTTC.

The rearrangement joins TRBV28 to TRBJ1-3; no definite D call. V dropped 3 bases and J dropped 2 bases, with 11 bases sitting between them. CDR3 length: 15 amino acids. From germline, CDR1 is MDHEN and CDR2 SYDVKM. CDR3 in amino acids: CASSFGGVTGNTIYF. The CDR3, as DNA: TGTGCCAGCAGTTTTGGCGGGGTTACTGGAAACACCATATATTTT.

This clone showed up just once. This chain's CDR3 is CASSYTLYNEQFF. CDR3 nucleotides: TGTGCCAGCTCATACACCTTATACAATGAGCAGTTCTTC. The chain uses TRBV18 and TRBJ2-1; D gene uncertain. V was shortened by 5 bases and J by 4 bases, with 9 bases between the two germline ends. Germline CDR1 is KGHSH and CDR2 is LQKENI. This CDR3 has 13 amino acids.

V usage is TRBV7-9 and J usage is TRBJ2-1; weak D call: TRBD1 (6 bases). Per germline, CDR1 SEHNR and CDR2 FQNEAQ (reference sequence). Trimming cost V 1 base and J 2 bases, with 9 bases left between them. This CDR3 is built from 15 residues. CDR3 in amino acids: CASSLGTATYNEQFF. The CDR3 DNA follows: TGTGCCAGCAGCTTAGGGACAGCTACCTACAATGAGCAGTTCTTC.

The V call is TRBV6-2 or TRBV6-3, the J call TRBJ2-7, with D uncertain. The length of the CDR3 is 13 residues. Per germline, CDR1 MNHEY and CDR2 SVGEGT. Trimming shortened V by 2 bases and J by 4 bases, and 9 bases separated the two germline ends. The CDR3 DNA follows: TGTGCCAGCAGTTACCTCAACACATACGAGCAGTACTTC. Its protein product is CASSYLNTYEQYF.

The chain links TRBV5-1 to TRBJ2-7, with 10 bases fitting TRBD1. The germline V gene has CDR1 SGHRS and CDR2 YFSETQ. This CDR3 is built from 15 residues. V lost 3 bases and J lost 7; bases outside the gene matches: 10. This CDR3 is CASSSAGTGVREQYF. DNA for the CDR3: TGCGCCAGCAGCTCTGCCGGGACAGGGGTTAGGGAGCAGTACTTC. The variable domain in full, with the rest retrieved from reference TRBV5-1 and TRBJ2-7, is KAGVTQTPRYLIKTRGQQVTLSCSPISGHRSVSWYQQTPGQGLQFLFEYFSETQRNKGNFPGRFSGRQFSNSRSEMNVSTLELGDSALYLCASSSAGTGVREQYFGPGTRLTVT.

This chain links TRBV27 with TRBJ1-2; TRBD1 aligns across 7 bases. The CDR3 is made up of 13 amino acids. Germline CDR1 and CDR2: MNHEY and SMNVEV (reference sequence). V lost 1 base and J lost 6; bases outside the gene matches: 2. The CDR3 region has the DNA TGTGCCAGCAGTTTATGGACAGGCGATGGCTACACCTTC. Its protein is CASSLWTGDGYTF.

The chain uses TRBV4-2 and TRBJ2-1, with a possible D match to TRBD1 (7 bases). This CDR3 has 16 amino acids. Germline V CDR1 and CDR2: LGHNA, YNFKEQ. Trimming pared 0 bases from V and 7 bases from J, leaving 16 bases between. The CDR3 sequence: CASSQETGEVFNEQFF. CDR3 DNA sequence: TGTGCCAGCAGCCAAGAAACAGGGGAGGTTTTTAATGAGCAGTTCTTC.

The chain links TRBV2 to TRBJ1-5, with D hard to call. The V and J ends lost 6 bases and 6 bases respectively, with 9 bases between them. The CDR3 is made up of 12 amino acids. The germline V gene encodes CDR1 SNHLY and CDR2 FYNNEI. The CDR3 reads CASRSGSQPQHF. In DNA form, the CDR3 reads TGTGCCAGCAGATCCGGGAGTCAGCCCCAGCATTTT.

V is TRBV6-1 and J is TRBJ2-7; D is uncertain. CDR1 is MNHNS, CDR2 SASEGT, per germline. The CDR3 runs to 14 residues. Trimming pared 0 bases from V and 2 bases from J, leaving 8 bases between. CDR3 sequence (DNA): TGTGCCAGCAGTGAAGCATACGGAGCCTACGAGCAGTACTTC. It encodes CASSEAYGAYEQYF.

V gene TRBV19 combines with J gene TRBJ2-6; 12 nucleotides agree with TRBD1. The length of the CDR3 is 18 residues. V lost 6 bases, J lost 1 base, and 7 bases stayed unmatched. Germline V gene lookup returns CDR1 LNHDA and CDR2 SQIVND (reference sequence). For the CDR3, the DNA is TGTGCCAGTAGGTGGACGGGACAGGGGGCTTCTGGGGCCAACGTCCTGACTTTC. This encodes CASRWTGQGASGANVLTF.

V is TRBV7-2 and J is TRBJ2-3; 8 nucleotides align to TRBD1. The J segment lost 14 bases and the V segment lost 5 bases, leaving 9 bases of the junction unmatched. This CDR3 is built from 12 residues. From germline, CDR1 is SGHTA and CDR2 FQGNSA. The CDR3 DNA reads as TGTGCCAGCAGCCTAAGGACAGGGTTTCCGTATTTT. The encoded protein is CASSLRTGFPYF.

The chain uses TRBV27 and TRBJ1-2, with D maybe TRBD1 (5 bases). Germline CDR1 is MNHEY and CDR2 is SMNVEV (reference sequence). The V gene lost 3 bases and the J gene lost 8 bases, with 13 bases spanning the gap. CDR3 length: 13 amino acids. CDR3 in DNA: TGTGCCAGCAGTTTGGGGGGTAGGGGAGGCTACACCTTC. Protein: CASSLGGRGGYTF.

A single count supports this clone. This chain links TRBV7-9 with TRBJ1-3; TRBD1 matches at 7 bases. Germline values: CDR1 SEHNR, CDR2 FQNEAQ (reference sequence). V lost 1 base and J lost 0; bases outside the gene matches: 6. This CDR3 is built from 17 residues. The CDR3 sequence is CASSLGTGQTSGNTIYF. The CDR3 region has the DNA TGTGCCAGCAGCTTAGGTACGGGACAGACCTCTGGAAACACCATATATTTT.

The gene calls are TRBV5-1 and TRBJ1-1; 7 nucleotides match TRBD1. Germline lookup yields CDR1 SGHRS and CDR2 YFSETQ. This CDR3 has 16 residues. With V trimmed by 0 bases and J by 0 bases, 5 bases remained unmatched. CDR3 bases: TGCGCCAGCAGCTTGGAAAGGACAGGTGTGAACACTGAAGCTTTCTTT. Translated, it gives CASSLERTGVNTEAFF.

The count of this clone is one. The V gene is TRBV10-3, the J gene TRBJ1-3, with TRBD1 identical over 8 bases. Germline V gene sequence: CDR1 ENHRY, CDR2 SYGVKD. The CDR3 runs 16 residues. Trimming took 9 bases from V and 0 from J; bases not matched to a gene: 10. The CDR3 reads CAMRDRGLLSGNTIYF. The DNA for the CDR3 is TGTGCCATGAGAGACAGGGGCCTCCTCTCTGGAAACACCATATATTTT.

The chain links TRBV18 to TRBJ2-7; perhaps TRBD2 as D (7 bases). This CDR3 contains 15 residues. Germline V gene data show CDR1 as KGHSH and CDR2 as LQKENI. V gave up 0 bases and J gave up 4 bases, with 13 bases separating them. The CDR3 nucleotides read TGTGCCAGCTCACCACCGGGGGGGCGCGGATACGAGCAGTACTTC. Its protein product is CASSPPGGRGYEQYF.

V usage is TRBV29-1 and J usage is TRBJ2-1; perhaps TRBD2 as D (6 bases). Germline CDR1 SQVTM, CDR2 ANQGSEA. V dropped 5 bases and J dropped 5 bases, with 16 bases sitting between them. The CDR3 covers 14 residues. The CDR3 sequence: CSVFKEGRDNEQFF. CDR3 in DNA: TGCAGCGTTTTTAAGGAGGGAAGGGACAATGAGCAGTTCTTC.

The J gene is TRBJ1-1, the V gene TRBV3-1 (or the pseudogene TRBV3-2), with D unresolved. Trimming removed 3 bases at V and 4 bases at J, with 6 bases between. CDR3 size: 12 residues. Germline-derived CDR1 and CDR2 are LGHDT and YNNKEL (reference sequence). Here the CDR3 reads CASSHPGTEAFF. In DNA, the CDR3 is TGTGCCAGCAGCCATCCGGGCACTGAAGCTTTCTTT.

The chain couples TRBV9 to TRBJ2-5; 11 bases are shared with TRBD2. This CDR3 comprises 17 residues. CDR1 and CDR2 from the germline V gene are SGDLS and YYNGEE. V gave up 0 bases and J gave up 1 base; unmatched junction bases: 5. The CDR3 loop is CASSVDLAGGSQETQYF. DNA of the CDR3: TGTGCCAGCAGCGTAGACCTAGCGGGGGGCAGCCAAGAGACCCAGTACTTC.